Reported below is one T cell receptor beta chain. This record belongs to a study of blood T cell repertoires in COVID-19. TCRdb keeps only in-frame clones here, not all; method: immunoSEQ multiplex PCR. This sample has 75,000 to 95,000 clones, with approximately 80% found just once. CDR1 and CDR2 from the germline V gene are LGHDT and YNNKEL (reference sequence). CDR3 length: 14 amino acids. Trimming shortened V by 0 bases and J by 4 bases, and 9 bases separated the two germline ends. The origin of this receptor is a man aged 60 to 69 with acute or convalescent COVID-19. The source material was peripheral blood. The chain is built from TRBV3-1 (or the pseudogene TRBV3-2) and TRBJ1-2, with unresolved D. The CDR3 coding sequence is TGTGCCAGCAGCCAAGAAGCTATTTCCTATGGCTACACCTTC. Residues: CASSQEAISYGYTF.